This T cell receptor beta chain was sequenced during a study of blood T cell repertoires in COVID-19. Looking at the study overall: Acute and convalescent COVID-19 specimens originated in the United States, Italy and Spain. The analysed material was cDNA or gDNA that came from T cells, B-cell-depleted T cells, or PBMCs.

TCRdb keeps only in-frame clones here, not all; method: immunoSEQ multiplex PCR. The table lists about 270,000 clones, about 91% of them singletons, with around 1.3% in the top ten. The CDR3 runs to 16 residues. Germline V gene lookup returns CDR1 MNHNY and CDR2 SVGAGI (reference sequence). V shed 0 bases, J shed 1 base, and the junction held 5 bases outside the gene matches. The sample consisted of PBMCs or T cells enriched from blood (not recorded which). This sequence was found in a woman aged 35 to 49 with acute COVID-19. V and J are TRBV6-6 and TRBJ2-5; 7 bases align to TRBD2. This CDR3 is CASSYSTSWFQETQYF. The CDR3, as DNA: TGTGCCAGCAGTTACTCGACTAGCTGGTTCCAAGAGACCCAGTACTTC.